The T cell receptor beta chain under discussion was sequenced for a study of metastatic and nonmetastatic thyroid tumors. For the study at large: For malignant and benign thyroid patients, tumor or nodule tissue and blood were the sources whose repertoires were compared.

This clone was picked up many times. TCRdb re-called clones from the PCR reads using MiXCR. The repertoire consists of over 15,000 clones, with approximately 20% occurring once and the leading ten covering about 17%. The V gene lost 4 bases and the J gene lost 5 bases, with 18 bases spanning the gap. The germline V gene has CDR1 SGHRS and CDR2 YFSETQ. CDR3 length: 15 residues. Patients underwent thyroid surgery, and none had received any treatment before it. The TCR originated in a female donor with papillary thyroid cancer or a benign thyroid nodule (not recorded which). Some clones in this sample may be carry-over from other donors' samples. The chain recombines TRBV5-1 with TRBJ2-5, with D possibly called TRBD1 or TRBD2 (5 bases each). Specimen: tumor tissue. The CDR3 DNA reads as TGCGCCAGCAGCGTATCCGGGACGAATGGGGAGACCCAGTACTTC. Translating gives CASSVSGTNGETQYF.